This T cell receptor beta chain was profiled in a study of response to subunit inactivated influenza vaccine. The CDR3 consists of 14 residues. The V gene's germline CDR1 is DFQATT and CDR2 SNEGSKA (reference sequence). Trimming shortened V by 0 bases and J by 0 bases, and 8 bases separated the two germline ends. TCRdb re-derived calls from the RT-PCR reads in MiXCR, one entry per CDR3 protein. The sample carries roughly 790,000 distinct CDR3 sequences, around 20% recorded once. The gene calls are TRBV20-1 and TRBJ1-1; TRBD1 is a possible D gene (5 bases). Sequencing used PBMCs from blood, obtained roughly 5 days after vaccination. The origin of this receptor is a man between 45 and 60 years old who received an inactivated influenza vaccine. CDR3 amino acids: CSARDPTVNTEAFF. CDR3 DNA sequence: TGCAGTGCTAGAGATCCGACAGTGAACACTGAAGCTTTCTTT.